A single sample gave rise to the 27 T cell receptor beta chains below, sequenced in a study of T cell responses to AZD1222 COVID-19 vaccine. Sequencing used immunoSEQ multiplex PCR; TCRdb keeps in-frame clones, though not all of them. The table includes around 200,000 clones, 85% to 90% detected once. The source material was peripheral blood, sampled on day 0 of AZD1222 vaccination. The receptors were gathered from an adult in good health.

The chain joins TRBV6-5 to TRBJ1-1; a possible D gene is TRBD1 (6 bases). V lost 0 bases and J 1 base, leaving 12 bases between the germline ends. Germline CDR1 reads MNHEY; CDR2 reads SVGAGI. The CDR3 covers 16 residues. In nucleotides, the CDR3 is TGTGCCAGCAGTTACTCATCAAAGGGGGAGAACACTGAAGCTTTCTTT. Protein: CASSYSSKGENTEAFF.

The V gene is TRBV5-6, the J gene TRBJ1-2, with unresolved D. Germline values: CDR1 SGHDT, CDR2 YYEEEE. This CDR3 is built from 14 residues. Trimming cost V 4 bases and J 3 bases, with 13 bases left between them. The CDR3 spells CASSPTEGDYGYTF. The CDR3 coding sequence is TGTGCCAGCAGCCCGACCGAAGGTGACTATGGCTACACCTTC.

The rearrangement uses TRBV2 and TRBJ1-6; D is perhaps TRBD1 (5 bases). The ends were cut back, 1 base at V and 9 bases at J, with 10 bases in the middle. Germline CDR1 reads SNHLY; CDR2 reads FYNNEI. The CDR3 is 14 amino acids. The CDR3 region is CASSEEPGTSPLHF. Written as DNA, the CDR3 is TGTGCCAGCAGTGAAGAACCGGGGACTTCACCCCTCCACTTT.

The V gene is TRBV20-1, the J gene TRBJ1-1; D not certain. Trimming removed 6 bases at V and 8 bases at J, with 13 bases between. Looked up from germline, CDR1 is DFQATT and CDR2 is SNEGSKA (reference sequence). The CDR3 is 11 amino acids. CDR3 DNA: TGCAGTGCCCTCGGCACCCCCGAAGCTTTCTTT. Residues: CSALGTPEAFF.

This chain links TRBV21-1 with TRBJ1-2. TRBV21-1 is shown as a pseudogene. The CDR3 spans 14 residues. CDR3 nucleotides: TGTGCCAGCAGCTTCAGGGTCTTCTGGGAGGGCTACACCTTC. Translated: CASSFRVFWEGYTF.

V is TRBV3-1 (or the pseudogene TRBV3-2) and J is TRBJ2-1; 13 nucleotides line up with TRBD2. CDR1 and CDR2 (germline): LGHDT, YNNKEL (reference sequence). This CDR3 is built from 22 residues. V gave up 4 bases and J gave up 4 bases; unmatched junction bases: 22. This CDR3 is CASSRQTSGGPIPPYRYNEQFF. Here the CDR3 DNA reads TGTGCCAGCAGCCGCCAGACTAGCGGGGGGCCAATCCCACCTTATCGATACAATGAGCAGTTCTTC.

This clone came up a few times. The chain uses TRBV7-3 and TRBJ1-1; D is unresolved. V lost 2 bases and J lost 3, with 7 bases in between. Per the germline V gene, CDR1 is SGHTA and CDR2 is FQGTGA. The CDR3 runs to 13 residues. The CDR3 here is CASSLVRDTEAFF. CDR3 DNA: TGTGCCAGCAGCTTAGTTAGGGACACTGAAGCTTTCTTT. Looking up the rest from reference TRBV7-3 and TRBJ1-1 gives the full variable domain: GAGVSQTPSNKVTEKGKYVELRCDPISGHTALYWYRQSLGQGPEFLIYFQGTGAADDSGLPNDRFFAVRPEGSVSTLKIQRTERGDSAVYLCASSLVRDTEAFFGQGTRLTVV.

The chain employs TRBV4-1 and TRBJ1-1; the match to TRBD1 covers 7 bases. The CDR3 sequence is 13 residues long. V was clipped by 1 base and J by 6 bases; unmatched bases: 2. Germline V gene sequence: CDR1 MGHRA, CDR2 YSYEKL. CDR3 nucleotide sequence: TGCGCCAGCAGCCAAGGACAGGGCTCTGAAGCTTTCTTT. Its translation: CASSQGQGSEAFF.

V and J are TRBV2 and TRBJ1-5; weak D call: TRBD1 (6 bases). Per germline, CDR1 SNHLY and CDR2 FYNNEI. CDR3 length equals 13 residues. V lost 3 bases and J lost 4, with 7 bases in between. The CDR3 loop is CASSDGQNQPQHF. The CDR3, as DNA: TGTGCCAGCAGTGACGGACAGAATCAGCCCCAGCATTTT.

This clone was observed a single time. This chain links TRBV6-1 with TRBJ2-5; D tentatively fits TRBD1 or TRBD2 (5 bases each). With 1 base removed from V and 5 bases from J, the gap between germline ends came to 17 bases. This CDR3 is built from 16 residues. The germline CDR1 and CDR2 sequences are MNHNS and SASEGT. The CDR3 DNA sequence: TGTGCCAGCAGTGAAGGGGGGTACCCAAGGGCGGAGACCCAGTACTTC. Its translation is CASSEGGYPRAETQYF.

The chain has TRBV18 and TRBJ1-4, with 8 nucleotides matching TRBD1. The ends lost 3 bases at V and 12 bases at J; junction bases unmatched: 9. From germline, CDR1 is KGHSH and CDR2 LQKENI. The CDR3 runs to 14 residues. In DNA form, the CDR3 reads TGTGCCAGCTCACCGCGGACAGGGCTGTTGGAACTGTTTTTT. Translation: CASSPRTGLLELFF.

This sequence joins TRBV28 and TRBJ2-7; tentative D call: TRBD2 (5 bases). This CDR3 is 13 amino acids long. Looked up from germline, CDR1 is MDHEN and CDR2 is SYDVKM. The V end lost 6 bases, the J end lost 2 bases, and 11 bases lay between the germline ends. The CDR3 DNA follows: TGTGCCAGCAGCCGGAGGTTCACCTACGAGCAGTACTTC. The encoded protein is CASSRRFTYEQYF.

The chain employs TRBV6-5 and TRBJ1-6, with D unclear. CDR3 length: 16 amino acids. Looked up from germline, CDR1 is MNHEY and CDR2 is SVGAGI. Trimming shortened V by 3 bases and J by 0 bases, and 9 bases separated the two germline ends. This CDR3 is CASSYWSGSYNSPLHF. CDR3 sequence (DNA): TGTGCCAGCAGTTATTGGTCCGGCTCCTATAATTCACCCCTCCACTTT.

Comments on this clone: One end of the junction does not line up with germline, which may come from a read error. This sequence joins TRBV6-6 and TRBJ2-1, with D possibly being TRBD1 or TRBD2 (6 bases each). This CDR3 has 15 amino acids. Per germline, CDR1 MNHNY and CDR2 SVGAGI (reference sequence). This CDR3 is CASTDRPGGNNEQFF. The CDR3 region has the DNA TGTGCCAGCACCGATCGCCCCGGGGGCAACAACGAGCAGTTCTTC.

This clone appeared a single time. This rearrangement joins TRBV19 to TRBJ2-1; 7 positions agree with TRBD2. The ends lost 8 bases at V and 9 bases at J; junction bases unmatched: 13. The germline V gene encodes CDR1 LNHDA and CDR2 SQIVND (reference sequence). The CDR3 contains 14 residues. CDR3 sequence: CASQHQRGDGEQFF. The CDR3, as DNA: TGTGCCAGTCAGCACCAACGGGGGGACGGTGAGCAGTTCTTC.

This chain joins TRBV10-3 and TRBJ1-2; a possible D gene is TRBD1 (5 bases). V was shortened by 4 bases and J by 1 base, with 13 bases between the two germline ends. Per the germline V gene, CDR1 is ENHRY and CDR2 is SYGVKD. This CDR3 region has 15 residues. The CDR3 DNA reads TGTGCCATCAGTGCGGGGGGAGGAGATAACTATGGCTACACCTTC. Its translation: CAISAGGGDNYGYTF.

The chain joins TRBV5-1 to TRBJ1-1; tentatively, D is TRBD1 (5 bases). V was shortened by 1 base and J by 4 bases, with 11 bases between the two germline ends. The CDR3 length is 14 residues. Germline V CDR1 and CDR2: SGHRS, YFSETQ. This CDR3 is CASSLYSQGTEAFF. The CDR3, as DNA: TGCGCCAGCAGCTTGTATTCCCAGGGCACTGAAGCTTTCTTT.

The chain recombines TRBV6-5 with TRBJ1-5, with TRBD1 matching over 7 bases. Trimming removed 7 bases from V and 6 bases from J; junction bases left unmatched: 9. The germline V gene has CDR1 MNHEY and CDR2 SVGAGI. This CDR3 has 14 amino acids. The CDR3 protein is CASIQGGAGQPQHF. Written as DNA, the CDR3 is TGTGCCAGCATACAAGGGGGCGCGGGTCAGCCCCAGCATTTT.

The chain has TRBV7-2 and TRBJ2-3; D remains unclear. The CDR3 is 14 residues long. Trimming shortened V by 3 bases and J by 2 bases, and 9 bases separated the two germline ends. Germline V CDR1 and CDR2: SGHTA, FQGNSA. This CDR3 is CASSLRFSTDTQYF. The CDR3 coding sequence is TGTGCCAGCAGCTTGAGGTTCTCCACAGATACGCAGTATTTT.

The chain's CDR3 is CASSERVPRGRVGTYNEQFF. Here the CDR3 DNA reads TGCGCCAGCAGTGAGAGGGTCCCCAGGGGGCGGGTAGGGACCTACAATGAGCAGTTCTTC. The chain joins TRBV10-1 to TRBJ2-1; 8 bases are shared with TRBD1. Looked up from germline, CDR1 is WNHNN and CDR2 is SYGVQD (reference sequence). This CDR3 spans 20 amino acids. The ends lost 2 bases at V and 2 bases at J; junction bases unmatched: 17.

In nucleotides, the CDR3 is TGTGCCAGCAGCTTGGTGGCGACAGATACGCAGTATTTT. Encoded protein: CASSLVATDTQYF. The genes are TRBV5-8 and TRBJ2-3, with unresolved D. Trimming pared 0 bases from V and 3 bases from J, leaving 5 bases between. The CDR3 runs to 13 residues. Germline CDR1 reads SGHTS; CDR2 reads YDEGEE.

J is TRBJ1-4 and V is TRBV19, with a tentative D call TRBD1 (6 bases). The CDR3 has 14 residues. CDR1 is LNHDA, CDR2 SQIVND, per germline (reference sequence). Trimming pared 3 bases from V and 12 bases from J, leaving 17 bases between. CDR3 bases: TGTGCCAGTAGTATTGGTGACAGGTTTGGGGAACTGTTTTTT. Amino acid sequence: CASSIGDRFGELFF.

This chain connects TRBV5-6 to TRBJ2-2; possibly TRBD1 or TRBD2 for D (6 bases each). Germline values: CDR1 SGHDT, CDR2 YYEEEE. The length of the CDR3 is 19 residues. V lost 0 bases and J 4 bases, leaving 22 bases between the germline ends. CDR3 sequence: CASSLEPPGARPFTGELFF. The CDR3 bases are TGTGCCAGCAGCTTGGAACCCCCGGGGGCGCGACCTTTCACCGGGGAGCTGTTTTTT.

The rearrangement joins TRBV11-2 to TRBJ1-3; 7 nucleotides align to TRBD1. There are 16 residues in the CDR3. The V segment lost 5 bases and the J segment 1 base; nucleotides outside the gene matches: 8. Germline CDR1 and CDR2: SGHAT and FQNNGV. Here the CDR3 DNA reads TGTGCCAGCAGCGGTATGGACAGGACATCTGGAAACACCATATATTTT. It is translated as CASSGMDRTSGNTIYF.

The rearrangement links TRBV27 to TRBJ2-1; TRBD2 agrees at 8 bases. Germline V CDR1 and CDR2: MNHEY, SMNVEV (reference sequence). CDR3 length: 16 amino acids. J was trimmed by 4 bases and V by 5 bases; bases with no gene match: 10. The CDR3 protein is CASSSLERGPYNEQFF. CDR3 DNA: TGTGCCAGCAGTAGCCTCGAGCGGGGGCCTTACAATGAGCAGTTCTTC.

The V and J genes are TRBV7-2 and TRBJ2-5, with 9 bases matching TRBD1. CDR1 SGHTA and CDR2 FQGNSA come from the germline V gene. With 5 bases clipped from V and 7 bases from J, the junction kept 11 bases outside the gene matches. There are 15 residues in the CDR3. The CDR3 bases are TGTGCCAGCAGCCCCAAACAGGGGGCGGTGGTGACCCAGTACTTC. Translating gives CASSPKQGAVVTQYF.

This clone was counted a few times. The chain links TRBV4-1 to TRBJ1-2; D is perhaps TRBD1 (5 bases). Germline V lookup: CDR1 MGHRA, CDR2 YSYEKL. The CDR3 contains 17 residues. Trimming cost V 2 bases and J 0 bases, with 16 bases left between them. The CDR3 spells CASSQPLRGAANYGYTF. Here the CDR3 DNA reads TGCGCCAGCAGCCAACCTTTGAGAGGGGCCGCTAACTATGGCTACACCTTC.